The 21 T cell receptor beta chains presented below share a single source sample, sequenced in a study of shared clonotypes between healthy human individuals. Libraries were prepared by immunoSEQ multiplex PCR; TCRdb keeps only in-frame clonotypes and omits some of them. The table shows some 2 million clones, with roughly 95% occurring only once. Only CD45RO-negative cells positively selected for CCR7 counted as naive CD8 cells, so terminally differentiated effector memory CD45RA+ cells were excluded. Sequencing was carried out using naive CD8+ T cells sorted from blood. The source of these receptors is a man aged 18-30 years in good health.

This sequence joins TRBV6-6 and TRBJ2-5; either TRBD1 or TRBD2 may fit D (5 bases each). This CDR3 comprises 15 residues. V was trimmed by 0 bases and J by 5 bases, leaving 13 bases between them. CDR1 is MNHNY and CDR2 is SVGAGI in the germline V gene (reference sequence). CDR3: CASSYSRGLEETQYF. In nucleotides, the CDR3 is TGTGCCAGCAGTTACTCGAGGGGTTTGGAGGAGACCCAGTACTTC.

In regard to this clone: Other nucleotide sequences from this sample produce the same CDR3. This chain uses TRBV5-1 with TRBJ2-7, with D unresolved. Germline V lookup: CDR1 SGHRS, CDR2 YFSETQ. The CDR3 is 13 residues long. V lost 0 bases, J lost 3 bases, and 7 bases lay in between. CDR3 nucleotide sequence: TGCGCCAGCAGCTTGGAGGCCCTCTACGAGCAGTACTTC. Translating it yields CASSLEALYEQYF.

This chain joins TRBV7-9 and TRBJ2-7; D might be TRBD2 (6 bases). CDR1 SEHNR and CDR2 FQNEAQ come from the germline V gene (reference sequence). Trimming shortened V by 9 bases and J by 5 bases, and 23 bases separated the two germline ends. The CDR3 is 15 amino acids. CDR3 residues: CASSSQEGLRHEQYF. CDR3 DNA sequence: TGTGCCAGTTCCTCCCAGGAGGGCTTACGCCACGAGCAGTACTTC.

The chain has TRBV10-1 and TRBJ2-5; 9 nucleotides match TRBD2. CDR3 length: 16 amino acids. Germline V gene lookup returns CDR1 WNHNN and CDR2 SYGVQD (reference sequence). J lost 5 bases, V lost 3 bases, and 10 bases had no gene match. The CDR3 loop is CASSELAGEGLETQYF. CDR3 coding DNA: TGCGCCAGCAGTGAATTAGCGGGAGAGGGGTTGGAGACCCAGTACTTC.

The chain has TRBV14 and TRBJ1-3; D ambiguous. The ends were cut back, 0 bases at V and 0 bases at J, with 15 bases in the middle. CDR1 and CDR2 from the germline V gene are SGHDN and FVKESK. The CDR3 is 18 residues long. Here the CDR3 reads CASSQDGVGPISGNTIYF. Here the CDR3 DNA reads TGTGCCAGCAGCCAAGACGGGGTAGGGCCCATCTCTGGAAACACCATATATTTT.

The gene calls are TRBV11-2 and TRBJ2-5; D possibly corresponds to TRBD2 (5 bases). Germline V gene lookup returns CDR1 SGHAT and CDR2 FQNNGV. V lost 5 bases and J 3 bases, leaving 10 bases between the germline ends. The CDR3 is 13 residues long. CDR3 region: CASSAVGEETQYF. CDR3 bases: TGTGCCAGCAGCGCCGTCGGGGAAGAGACCCAGTACTTC.

The CDR3 region is CASSSWAGNTGELFF. In nucleotides, the CDR3 is TGTGCCAGCAGCTCATGGGCAGGGAACACCGGGGAGCTGTTTTTT. The chain links TRBV5-4 to TRBJ2-2; D not resolved. This CDR3 spans 15 amino acids. Trimming removed 3 bases at V and 1 base at J, with 10 bases between. The germline V gene encodes CDR1 SGHNT and CDR2 YYREEE (reference sequence).

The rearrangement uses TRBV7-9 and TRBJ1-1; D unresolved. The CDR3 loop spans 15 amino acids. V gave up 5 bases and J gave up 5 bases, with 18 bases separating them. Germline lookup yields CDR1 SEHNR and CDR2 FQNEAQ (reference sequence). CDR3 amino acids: CASSPRTGRGTEAFF. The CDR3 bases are TGTGCCAGCAGCCCCCGGACCGGACGGGGAACTGAAGCTTTCTTT.

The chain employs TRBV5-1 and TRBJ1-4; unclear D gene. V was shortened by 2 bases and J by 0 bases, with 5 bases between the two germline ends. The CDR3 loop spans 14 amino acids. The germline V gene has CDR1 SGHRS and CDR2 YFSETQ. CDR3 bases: TGCGCCAGCAGCTTCTCCCCAACTAATGAAAAACTGTTTTTT. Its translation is CASSFSPTNEKLFF.

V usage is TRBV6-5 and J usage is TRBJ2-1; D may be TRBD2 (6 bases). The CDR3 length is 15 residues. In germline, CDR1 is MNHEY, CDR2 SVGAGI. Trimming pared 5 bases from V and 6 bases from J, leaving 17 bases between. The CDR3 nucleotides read TGTGCCAGCAGTCCCCTGGGCGGAGGGCCCAATGAGCAGTTCTTC. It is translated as CASSPLGGGPNEQFF.

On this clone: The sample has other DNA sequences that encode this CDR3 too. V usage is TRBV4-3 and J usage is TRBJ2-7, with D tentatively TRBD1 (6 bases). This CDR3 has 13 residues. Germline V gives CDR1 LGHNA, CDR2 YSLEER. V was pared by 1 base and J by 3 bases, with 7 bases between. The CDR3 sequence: CASSQARGYEQYF. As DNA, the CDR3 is TGCGCCAGCAGCCAAGCCAGGGGCTACGAGCAGTACTTC.

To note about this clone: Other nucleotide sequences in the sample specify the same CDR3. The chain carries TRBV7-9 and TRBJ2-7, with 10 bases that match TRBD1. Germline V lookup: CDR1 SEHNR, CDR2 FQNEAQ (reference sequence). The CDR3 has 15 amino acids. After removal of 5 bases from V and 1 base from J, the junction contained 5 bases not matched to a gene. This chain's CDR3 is CASSTGQGLSYEQYF. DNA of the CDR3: TGTGCCAGCAGCACGGGACAGGGGTTGTCCTACGAGCAGTACTTC.

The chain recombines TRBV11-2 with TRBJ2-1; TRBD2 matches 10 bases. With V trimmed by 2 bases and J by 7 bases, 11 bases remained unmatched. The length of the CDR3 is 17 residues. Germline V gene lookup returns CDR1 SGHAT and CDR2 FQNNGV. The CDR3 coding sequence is TGTGCCAGCAGCTTAACCCCCGGGATAGCGGGGGGAAATGAGCAGTTCTTC. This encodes CASSLTPGIAGGNEQFF.

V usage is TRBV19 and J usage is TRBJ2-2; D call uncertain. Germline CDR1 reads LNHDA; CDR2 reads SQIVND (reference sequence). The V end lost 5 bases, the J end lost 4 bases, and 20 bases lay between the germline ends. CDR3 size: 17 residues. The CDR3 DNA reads TGTGCCAGTAGTGGACGGGTCGCGGTAGGCCCCACCGGGGAGCTGTTTTTT. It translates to CASSGRVAVGPTGELFF.

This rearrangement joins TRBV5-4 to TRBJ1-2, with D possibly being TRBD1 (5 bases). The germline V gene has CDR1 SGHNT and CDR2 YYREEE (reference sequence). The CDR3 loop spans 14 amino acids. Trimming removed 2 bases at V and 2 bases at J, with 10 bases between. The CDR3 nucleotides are TGTGCCAGCAGCTTAGAGGGGCTGAACTATGGCTACACCTTC. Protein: CASSLEGLNYGYTF.

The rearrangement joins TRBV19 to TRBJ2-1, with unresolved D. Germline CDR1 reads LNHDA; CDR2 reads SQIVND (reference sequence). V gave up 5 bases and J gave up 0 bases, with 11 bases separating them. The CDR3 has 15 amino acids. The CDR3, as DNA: TGTGCCAGTAGTGCCATCGTCGGCTCCTACAATGAGCAGTTCTTC. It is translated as CASSAIVGSYNEQFF. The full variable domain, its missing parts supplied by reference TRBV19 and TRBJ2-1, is DGGITQSPKYLFRKEGQNVTLSCEQNLNHDAMYWYRQDPGQGLRLIYYSQIVNDFQKGDIAEGYSVSREKKESFPLTVTSAQKNPTAFYLCASSAIVGSYNEQFFGPGTRLTVL.

The CDR3 nucleotides read TGTGCCAGCAGTTTATCGTTGAGGGGGCTAGAGACTGAAGCTTTCTTT. It is translated as CASSLSLRGLETEAFF. The chain couples TRBV27 to TRBJ1-1; 7 bases align to TRBD1. Germline CDR1 is MNHEY and CDR2 is SMNVEV (reference sequence). V lost 0 bases and J lost 5; bases outside the gene matches: 9. The CDR3 is 16 residues long.

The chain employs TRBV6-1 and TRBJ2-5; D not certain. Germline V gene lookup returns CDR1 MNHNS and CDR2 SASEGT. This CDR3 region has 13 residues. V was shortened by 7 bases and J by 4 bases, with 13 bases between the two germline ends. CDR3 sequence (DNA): TGTGCCAGCACCGCATTTAAGAGAGAGACCCAGTACTTC. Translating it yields CASTAFKRETQYF.

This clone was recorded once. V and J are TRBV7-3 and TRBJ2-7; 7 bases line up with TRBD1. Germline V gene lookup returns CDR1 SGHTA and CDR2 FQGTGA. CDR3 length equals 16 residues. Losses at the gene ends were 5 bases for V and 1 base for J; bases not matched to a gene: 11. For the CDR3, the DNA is TGTGCCAGCAGCCTTGATGGCAGGGGGTTTTCCTACGAGCAGTACTTC. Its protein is CASSLDGRGFSYEQYF.

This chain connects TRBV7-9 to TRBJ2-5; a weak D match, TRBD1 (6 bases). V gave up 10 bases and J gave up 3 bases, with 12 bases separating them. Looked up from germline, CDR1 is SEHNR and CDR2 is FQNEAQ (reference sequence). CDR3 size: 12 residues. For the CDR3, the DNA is TGTGCCACCTCCCGACAGGAAGAGACCCAGTACTTC. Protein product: CATSRQEETQYF.

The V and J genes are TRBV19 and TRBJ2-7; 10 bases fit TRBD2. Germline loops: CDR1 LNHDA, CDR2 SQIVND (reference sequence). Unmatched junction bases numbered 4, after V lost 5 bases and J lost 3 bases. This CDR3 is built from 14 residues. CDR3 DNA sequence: TGTGCCAGTAGTTCGACTAGCGGGCACTACGAGCAGTACTTC. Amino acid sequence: CASSSTSGHYEQYF.